In this sample, the clone carrying this T cell receptor (beta chain) turned up once. Sequencing was performed with immunoSEQ multiplex PCR; in TCRdb, only in-frame clones are kept and a portion is missing. Of under 500,000 clones detected, roughly nine tenths appear once; the ten largest clones hold 1% to 1.3%. This record comes from a study of blood T cell repertoires in COVID-19. Study at large: The United States, Italy and Spain supplied acute and convalescent COVID-19 samples.

Participant-given clinical history determined each cohort assignment. Cohort 3 recovery required two negative PCRs, clearance, or symptom resolution. CDR1 and CDR2 from the germline V gene are WSHSY and SAAADI. The V end was cut by 1 base, the J end by 0 bases, with 7 bases between. The CDR3 has 15 residues. The sequenced sample was PBMCs or T cells enriched from blood (not recorded which). This clonotype originated in a man aged 25-45 years who had recovered from COVID-19. The rearrangement uses TRBV10-2 and TRBJ1-3; D ambiguous. The CDR3 nucleotides are TGCGCCAGCAGTGAGTGGCGGATCTCTGGAAACACCATATATTTT. Translated, it gives CASSEWRISGNTIYF.